The TCR beta chain described here comes from a study of control samples from healthy donors and cancer patients. There are 15 residues in the CDR3. With V trimmed by 2 bases and J by 0 bases, 3 bases remained unmatched. Looked up from germline, CDR1 is KGHSH and CDR2 is LQKENI. TCRdb keeps only in-frame clones here, not all; method: immunoSEQ multiplex PCR. The table shows 30,000 to 40,000 clones, with 80% to 90% occurring only once. Sequenced: PBMCs. The receptor was derived from a woman aged 55-70 years with lung cancer. The chain recombines TRBV18 with TRBJ2-7, with TRBD1 matching 8 bases. CDR3 protein: CASSPETGVSYEQYF. For the CDR3, the DNA is TGTGCCAGCTCACCAGAGACAGGGGTCTCCTACGAGCAGTACTTC.